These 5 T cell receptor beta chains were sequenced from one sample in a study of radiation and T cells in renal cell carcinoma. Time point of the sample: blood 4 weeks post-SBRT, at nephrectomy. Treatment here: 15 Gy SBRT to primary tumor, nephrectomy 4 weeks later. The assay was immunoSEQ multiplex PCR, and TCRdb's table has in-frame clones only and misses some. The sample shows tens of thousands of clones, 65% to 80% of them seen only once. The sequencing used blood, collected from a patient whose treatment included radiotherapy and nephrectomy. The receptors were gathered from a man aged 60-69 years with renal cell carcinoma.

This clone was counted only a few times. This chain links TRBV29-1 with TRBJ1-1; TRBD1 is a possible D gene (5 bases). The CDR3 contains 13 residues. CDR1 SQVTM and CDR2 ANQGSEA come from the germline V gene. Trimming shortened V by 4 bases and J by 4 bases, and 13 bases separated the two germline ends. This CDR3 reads CSVVFPGFTEAFF. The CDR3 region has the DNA TGCAGCGTTGTCTTCCCAGGGTTCACTGAAGCTTTCTTT.

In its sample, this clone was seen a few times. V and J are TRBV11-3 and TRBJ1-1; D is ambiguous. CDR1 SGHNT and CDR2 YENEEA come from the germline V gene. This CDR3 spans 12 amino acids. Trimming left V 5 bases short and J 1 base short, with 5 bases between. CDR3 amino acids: CASSGANTEAFF. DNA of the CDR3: TGTGCCAGCAGCGGAGCGAACACTGAAGCTTTCTTT.

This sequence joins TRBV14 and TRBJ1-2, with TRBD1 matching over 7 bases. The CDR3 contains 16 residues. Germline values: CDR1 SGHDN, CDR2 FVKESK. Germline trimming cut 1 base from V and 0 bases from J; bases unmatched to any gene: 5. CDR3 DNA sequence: TGTGCCAGCAGCCAAGGCTCGGGACAGACTAACTATGGCTACACCTTC. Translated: CASSQGSGQTNYGYTF.

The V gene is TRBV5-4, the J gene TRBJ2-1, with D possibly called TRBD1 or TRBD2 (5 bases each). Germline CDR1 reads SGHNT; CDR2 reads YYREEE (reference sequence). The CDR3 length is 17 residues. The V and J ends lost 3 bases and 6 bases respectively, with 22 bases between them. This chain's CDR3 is CASSSPSGTGPGNEQFF. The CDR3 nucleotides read TGTGCCAGCAGCTCGCCGTCCGGGACCGGGCCGGGCAATGAGCAGTTCTTC.

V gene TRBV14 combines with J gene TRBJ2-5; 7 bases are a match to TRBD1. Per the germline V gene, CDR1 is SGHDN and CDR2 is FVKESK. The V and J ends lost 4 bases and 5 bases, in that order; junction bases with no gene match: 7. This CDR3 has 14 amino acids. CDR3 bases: TGTGCCAGCAGCCCGGGACAGTACTTGGAGACCCAGTACTTC. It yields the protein CASSPGQYLETQYF.